This T cell receptor (beta chain) is drawn from a study of cytomegalovirus exposure and HLA in healthy donors. In the study overall: From donors who were HLA-typed, an early data release held 81 million or so unique TCRs.

Overall study results and limits: Later analysis showed TCR association rates varying by HLA locus, highest for DRB1 and lowest for HLA-C. Available immune exposure information covered CMV serostatus only. Cytomegalovirus association was listed for about 180 TCR beta chains.

The PCR contained 60 Vbeta and 13 Jbeta primers. Sequencing was performed with immunoSEQ multiplex PCR; in TCRdb, only in-frame clones are kept and a portion is missing. The data contain about 140,000 clones, roughly 77% of them singletons. Germline V CDR1 and CDR2: SGHDT, YYEEEE. The J segment lost 5 bases and the V segment lost 3 bases, leaving 13 bases of the junction unmatched. There are 16 residues in the CDR3. In the case of this clone: What it recognizes is unknown.

The TCR originated in a female donor in good health and CMV-seronegative. Sequences were obtained from PBMCs. The J gene is TRBJ1-1, the V gene TRBV5-6; 7 nucleotides align to TRBD1. The DNA of the CDR3 is TGTGCCAGCAGCTGGACCTCGACAGGGATGGGGACTGAAGCTTTCTTT. It yields the protein CASSWTSTGMGTEAFF.